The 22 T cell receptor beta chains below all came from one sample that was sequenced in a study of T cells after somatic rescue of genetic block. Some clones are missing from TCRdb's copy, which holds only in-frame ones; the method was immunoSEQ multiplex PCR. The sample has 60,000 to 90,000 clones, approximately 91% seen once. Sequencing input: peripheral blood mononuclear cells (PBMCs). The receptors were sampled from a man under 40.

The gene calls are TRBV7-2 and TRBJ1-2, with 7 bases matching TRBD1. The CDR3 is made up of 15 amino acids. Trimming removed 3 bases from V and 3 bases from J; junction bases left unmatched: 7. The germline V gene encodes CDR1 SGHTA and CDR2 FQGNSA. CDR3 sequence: CASSLDRTLHYGYTF. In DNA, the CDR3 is TGTGCCAGCAGCTTGGACAGGACTCTTCACTATGGCTACACCTTC.

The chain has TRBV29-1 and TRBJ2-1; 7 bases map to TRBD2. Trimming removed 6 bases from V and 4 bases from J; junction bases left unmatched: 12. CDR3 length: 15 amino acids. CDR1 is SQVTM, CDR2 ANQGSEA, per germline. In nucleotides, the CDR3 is TGCAGCGTCCCAAAAGGTGGGGGGGTATACAATGAGCAGTTCTTC. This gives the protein CSVPKGGGVYNEQFF.

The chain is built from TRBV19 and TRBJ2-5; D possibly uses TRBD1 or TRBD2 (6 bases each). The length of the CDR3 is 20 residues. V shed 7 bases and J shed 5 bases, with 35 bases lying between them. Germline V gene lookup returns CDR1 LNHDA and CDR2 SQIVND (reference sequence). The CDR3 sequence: CASIGLEGRGGFGVVETQYF. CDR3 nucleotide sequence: TGTGCCAGTATTGGTTTGGAGGGTCGAGGGGGGTTTGGGGTTGTGGAGACCCAGTACTTC.

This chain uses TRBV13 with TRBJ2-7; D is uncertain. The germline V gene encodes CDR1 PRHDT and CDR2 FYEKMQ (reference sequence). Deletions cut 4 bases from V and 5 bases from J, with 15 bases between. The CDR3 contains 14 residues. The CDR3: CASSSRPRSHEQYF. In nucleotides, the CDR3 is TGTGCCAGCAGCTCGAGGCCCAGGAGCCACGAGCAGTACTTC.

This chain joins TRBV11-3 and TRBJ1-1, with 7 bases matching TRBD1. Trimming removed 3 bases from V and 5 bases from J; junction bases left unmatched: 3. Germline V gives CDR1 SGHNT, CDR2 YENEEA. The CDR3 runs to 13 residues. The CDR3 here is CASSFAGGTEAFF. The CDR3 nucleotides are TGTGCCAGCAGCTTCGCAGGGGGGACTGAAGCTTTCTTT.

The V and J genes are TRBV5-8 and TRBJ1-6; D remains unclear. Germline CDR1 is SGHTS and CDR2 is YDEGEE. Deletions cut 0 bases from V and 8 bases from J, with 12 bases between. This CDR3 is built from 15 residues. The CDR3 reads CASSLALQPYSPLHF. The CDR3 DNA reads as TGTGCCAGCAGCTTGGCCTTGCAACCATATTCACCCCTCCACTTT.

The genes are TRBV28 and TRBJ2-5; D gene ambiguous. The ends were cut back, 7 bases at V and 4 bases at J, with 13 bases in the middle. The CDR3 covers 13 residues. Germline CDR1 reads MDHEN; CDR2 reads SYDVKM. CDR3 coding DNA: TGTGCCAGCACAACGCTTACCTTAGAGACCCAGTACTTC. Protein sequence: CASTTLTLETQYF.

The CDR3 loop is CASSYRDRGYEQYF. The CDR3 region has the DNA TGTGCCAGCAGTTATAGGGACAGGGGGTACGAGCAGTACTTC. The rearrangement joins TRBV27 to TRBJ2-7, with 11 bases aligning to TRBD1. V dropped 4 bases and J dropped 4; count of bases not matched to a gene: 3. Germline V gene data show CDR1 as MNHEY and CDR2 as SMNVEV (reference sequence). This CDR3 has 14 residues.

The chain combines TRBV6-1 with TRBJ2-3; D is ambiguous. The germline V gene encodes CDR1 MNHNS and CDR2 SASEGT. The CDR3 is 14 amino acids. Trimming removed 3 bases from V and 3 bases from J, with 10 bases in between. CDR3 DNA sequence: TGTGCCAGCAGTGAGTGGACGGTGACAGATACGCAGTATTTT. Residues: CASSEWTVTDTQYF.

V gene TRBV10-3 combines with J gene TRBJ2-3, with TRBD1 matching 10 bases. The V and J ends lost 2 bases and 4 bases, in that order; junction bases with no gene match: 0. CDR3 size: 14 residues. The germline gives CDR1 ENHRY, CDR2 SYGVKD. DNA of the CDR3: TGTGCCATCAGTGAGGGGACAGGGGCAGATACGCAGTATTTT. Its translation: CAISEGTGADTQYF.

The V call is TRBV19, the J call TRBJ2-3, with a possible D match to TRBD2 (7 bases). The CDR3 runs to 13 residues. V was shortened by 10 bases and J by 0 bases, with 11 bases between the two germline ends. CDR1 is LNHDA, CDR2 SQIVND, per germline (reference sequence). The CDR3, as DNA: TGTGCCACGCGGGGGCCGAGCACAGATACGCAGTATTTT. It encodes CATRGPSTDTQYF.

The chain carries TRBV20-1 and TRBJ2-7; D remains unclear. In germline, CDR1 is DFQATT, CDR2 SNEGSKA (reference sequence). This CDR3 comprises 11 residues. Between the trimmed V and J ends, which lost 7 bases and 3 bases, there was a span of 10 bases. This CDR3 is CSGHTDYEQYF. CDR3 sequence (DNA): TGCAGTGGACATACGGACTACGAGCAGTACTTC.

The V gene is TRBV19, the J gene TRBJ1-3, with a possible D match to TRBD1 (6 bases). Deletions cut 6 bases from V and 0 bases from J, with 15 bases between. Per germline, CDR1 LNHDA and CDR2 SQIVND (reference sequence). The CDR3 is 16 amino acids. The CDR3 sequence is CASSQGTLNSGNTIYF. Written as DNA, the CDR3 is TGTGCCAGTAGCCAGGGGACACTGAACTCTGGAAACACCATATATTTT.

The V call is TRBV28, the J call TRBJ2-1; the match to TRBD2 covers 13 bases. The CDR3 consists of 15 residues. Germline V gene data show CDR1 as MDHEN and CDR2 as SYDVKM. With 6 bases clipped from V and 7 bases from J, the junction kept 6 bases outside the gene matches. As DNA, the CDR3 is TGTGCCAGCAGCTATGGACTAGCGGGAGTGAATGAGCAGTTCTTC. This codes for CASSYGLAGVNEQFF.

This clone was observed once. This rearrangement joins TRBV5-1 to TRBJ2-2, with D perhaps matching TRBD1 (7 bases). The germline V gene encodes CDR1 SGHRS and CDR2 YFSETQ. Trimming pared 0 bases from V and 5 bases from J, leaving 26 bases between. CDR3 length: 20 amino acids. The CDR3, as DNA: TGCGCCAGCAGCTTGGCCAGGGGGGACACCACACCTAAGTGGACCGGGGAGCTGTTTTTT. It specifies CASSLARGDTTPKWTGELFF.

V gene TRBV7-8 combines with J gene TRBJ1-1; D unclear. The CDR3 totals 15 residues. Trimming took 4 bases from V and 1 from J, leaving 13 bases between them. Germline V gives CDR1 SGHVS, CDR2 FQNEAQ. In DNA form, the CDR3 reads TGTGCCAGCAGCTCCCAGACAACCTCGAACACTGAAGCTTTCTTT. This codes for CASSSQTTSNTEAFF.

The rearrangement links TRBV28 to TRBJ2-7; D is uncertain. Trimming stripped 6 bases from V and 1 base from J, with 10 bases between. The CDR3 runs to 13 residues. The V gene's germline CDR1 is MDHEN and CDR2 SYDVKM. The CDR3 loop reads CASSQGFSYEQYF. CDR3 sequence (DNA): TGTGCCAGCAGCCAAGGTTTTTCCTACGAGCAGTACTTC.

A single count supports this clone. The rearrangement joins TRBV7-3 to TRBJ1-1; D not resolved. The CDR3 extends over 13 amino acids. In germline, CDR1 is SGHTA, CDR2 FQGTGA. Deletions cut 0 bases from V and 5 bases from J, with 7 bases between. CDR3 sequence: CASSLTLQTEAFF. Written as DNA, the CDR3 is TGTGCCAGCAGCTTAACGTTACAGACTGAAGCTTTCTTT.

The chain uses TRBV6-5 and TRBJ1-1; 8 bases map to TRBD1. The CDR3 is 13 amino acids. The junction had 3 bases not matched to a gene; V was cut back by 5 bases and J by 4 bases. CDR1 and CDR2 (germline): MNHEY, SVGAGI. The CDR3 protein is CASSLTGGTEAFF. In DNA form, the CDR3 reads TGTGCCAGCAGTCTCACAGGGGGCACTGAAGCTTTCTTT.

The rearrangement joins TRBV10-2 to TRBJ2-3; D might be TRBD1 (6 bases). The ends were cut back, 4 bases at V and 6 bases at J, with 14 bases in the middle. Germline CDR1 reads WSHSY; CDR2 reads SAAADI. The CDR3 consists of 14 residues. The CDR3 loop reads CASSVSNREDTQYF. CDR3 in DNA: TGCGCCAGCAGTGTTTCAAACAGGGAGGATACGCAGTATTTT.

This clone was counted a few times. The CDR3 spells CSAQGQETQYF. Written as DNA, the CDR3 is TGCAGTGCCCAGGGGCAAGAGACCCAGTACTTC. The J gene is TRBJ2-5, the V gene TRBV20-1; D may be TRBD1 (6 bases). V was cut by 6 bases and J by 2 bases, with 7 bases left in between. This CDR3 contains 11 residues. The germline CDR1 and CDR2 sequences are DFQATT and SNEGSKA (reference sequence).

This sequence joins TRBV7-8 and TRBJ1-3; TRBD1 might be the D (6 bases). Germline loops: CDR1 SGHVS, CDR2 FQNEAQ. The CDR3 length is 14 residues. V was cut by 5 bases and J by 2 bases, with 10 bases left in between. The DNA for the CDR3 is TGTGCCAGCAGCGTTAACAGGGCTGGAAACACCATATATTTT. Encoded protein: CASSVNRAGNTIYF.